The text below deals with one T cell receptor (beta chain). Its antigen is unidentified. The data derive from a study of T-cell reconstitution after alpha-beta-depleted transplantation in children. Study-wide points: Several patients had high TCRbeta diversity at day 60; it came from surviving recipient T cells and thymic progenitors. Hyperexpanded clones declined; after one year, newly produced T cells mostly supplied diversity.

Preparation of the TCRbeta library was carried out with unique molecular identifiers. TCRdb independently ran MiXCR on the PCR reads; one entry per CDR3 protein. The sample lists 150,000 to 250,000 distinct CDR3 sequences, 6.3% occurring once. CDR1 is MDHEN, CDR2 SYDVKM, per germline. This CDR3 has 15 residues. V was pared by 5 bases and J by 8 bases, with 11 bases of the junction left unmatched. The gene calls are TRBV28 and TRBJ2-1; 8 bases map to TRBD2. This receptor was obtained from a girl younger than two with combined immunodeficiency, due to receive a stem cell transplant. Sequencing used PBMCs, obtained before TCRalphabeta/CD19-depleted stem cell transplant. The DNA of the CDR3 is TGTGCCAGCAGTACGAACGGGAGGGCCGGGGATGAGCAGTTCTTC. Translated, it gives CASSTNGRAGDEQFF. The full variable domain, completed using reference TRBV28 and TRBJ2-1, is DVKVTQSSRYLVKRTGEKVFLECVQDMDHENMFWYRQDPGLGLRLIYFSYDVKMKEKGDIPEGYSVSREKKERFSLILESASTNQTSMYLCASSTNGRAGDEQFFGPGTRLTVL.